This TCR beta chain was identified during a study of cytomegalovirus exposure and HLA in healthy donors. Researchers ran the PCR with 60 Vbeta and 13 Jbeta primers. Some clones are missing from TCRdb's copy, which holds only in-frame ones; the method was immunoSEQ multiplex PCR. The sample records 90,000 to 150,000 clones, approximately 80% being singletons. Though nominally healthy at sampling, donors likely had unrecorded immune exposures. Germline V gene sequence: CDR1 SGHRS, CDR2 YFSETQ. The CDR3 is 14 residues long. The sequenced sample consisted of PBMCs. The V gene is TRBV5-1, the J gene TRBJ2-5; 11 positions agree with TRBD2. The J call may be in error: the DNA end matches TRBJ2-7 better. The TCR was taken from a man aged 50 or older in good health and CMV-seropositive. CDR3 nucleotides: TGCGCCAGCAGCCTTAGCGGGAGGGCCTACGAGCAGTACTTC. The encoded protein is CASSLSGRAYEQYF.